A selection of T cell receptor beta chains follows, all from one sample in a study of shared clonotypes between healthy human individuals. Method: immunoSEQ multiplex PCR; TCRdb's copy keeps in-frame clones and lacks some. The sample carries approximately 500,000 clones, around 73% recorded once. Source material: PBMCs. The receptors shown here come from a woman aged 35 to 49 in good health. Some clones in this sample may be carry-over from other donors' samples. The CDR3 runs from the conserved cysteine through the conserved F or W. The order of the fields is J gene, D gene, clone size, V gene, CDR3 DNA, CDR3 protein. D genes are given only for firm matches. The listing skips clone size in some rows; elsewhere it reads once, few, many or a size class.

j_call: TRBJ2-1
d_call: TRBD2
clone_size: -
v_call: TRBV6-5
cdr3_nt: TGTGCCAGCAGCCGGGGACTAGCGGGATACAATGAGCAGTTCTTC
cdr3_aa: CASSRGLAGYNEQFF

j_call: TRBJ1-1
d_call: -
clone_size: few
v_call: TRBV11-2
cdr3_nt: TGTGCCAGCAGCTCCACCCTTGAAGCTTTCTTT
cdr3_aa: CASSSTLEAFF

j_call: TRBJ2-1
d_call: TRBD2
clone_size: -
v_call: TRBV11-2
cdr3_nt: TGTGCCAGCAGCTTAGTTTGGGCTAGCGGCAATGAGCAGTTCTTC
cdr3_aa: CASSLVWASGNEQFF

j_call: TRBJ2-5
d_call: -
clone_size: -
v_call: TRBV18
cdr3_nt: TGTGCCAGCTCACTGTCCGGGGCGGAAGAGACCCAGTACTTC
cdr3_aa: CASSLSGAEETQYF

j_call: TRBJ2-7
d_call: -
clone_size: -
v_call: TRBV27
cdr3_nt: TGTGCCAGCAGTCCACCACAAGCCTACGAGCAGTACTTC
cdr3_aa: CASSPPQAYEQYF

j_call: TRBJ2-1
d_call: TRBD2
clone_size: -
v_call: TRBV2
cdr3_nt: TGTGCCAGCAGTGAAAGGGAGGGAGGGACTTGGAATGAGCAGTTCTTC
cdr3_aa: CASSEREGGTWNEQFF

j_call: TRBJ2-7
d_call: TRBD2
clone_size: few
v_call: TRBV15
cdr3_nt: TGTGCCACCAGCCCTGGGGGGACTAGATCGTACGAGCAGTACTTC
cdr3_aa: CATSPGGTRSYEQYF

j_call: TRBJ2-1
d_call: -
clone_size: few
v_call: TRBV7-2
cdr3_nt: TGTGCCAGCACCCCCCCGGGACACCGCAATGAGCAGTTCTTC
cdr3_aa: CASTPPGHRNEQFF

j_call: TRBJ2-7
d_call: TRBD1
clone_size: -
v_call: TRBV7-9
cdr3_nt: TGTGCCAGCAGCTCCTTGGGACAGGGAGGTTTTAGGGACTACGAGCAGTACTTC
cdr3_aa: CASSSLGQGGFRDYEQYF

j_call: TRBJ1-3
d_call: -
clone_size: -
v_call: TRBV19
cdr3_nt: TGTGCCAGTAGTATGGCCGGCGCTGGAAACACCATATATTTT
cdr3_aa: CASSMAGAGNTIYF

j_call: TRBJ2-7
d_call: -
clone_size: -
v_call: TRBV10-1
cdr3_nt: TGCGCCAGCAGTGAAACCGGGACCTACGAGCAGTACTTC
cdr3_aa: CASSETGTYEQYF

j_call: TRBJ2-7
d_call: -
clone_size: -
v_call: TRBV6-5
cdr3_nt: TGTGCCAGCAGTTACTCGCGCCACTTAGGTCCCTACGAGCAGTACTTC
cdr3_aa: CASSYSRHLGPYEQYF

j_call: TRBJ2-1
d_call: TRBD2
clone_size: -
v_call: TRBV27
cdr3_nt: TGTGCCAGCAGGCCCTGGACTAGCGGGAGTTCTAGTGAGCAGTTCTTC
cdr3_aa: CASRPWTSGSSSEQFF

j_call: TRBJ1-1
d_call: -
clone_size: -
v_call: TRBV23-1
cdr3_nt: TGCGCCAGCAGTCAATCGATCGGGGGGCCGACTGGGAACACTGAAGCTTTCTTT
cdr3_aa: CASSQSIGGPTGNTEAFF

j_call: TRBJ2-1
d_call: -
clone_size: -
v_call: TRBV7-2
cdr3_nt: TGTGCCAGCAGCTTAGGAGGGGCGGGATCGCAGTTCTTC
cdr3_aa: CASSLGGAGSQFF

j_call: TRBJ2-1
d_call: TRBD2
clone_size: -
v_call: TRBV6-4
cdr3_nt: TGTGCCAGCAGTGAAGTGCCTGGGACTAGCGGGATCTATGAGCAGTTCTTC
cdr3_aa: CASSEVPGTSGIYEQFF

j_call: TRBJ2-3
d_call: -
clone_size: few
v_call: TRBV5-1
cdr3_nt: TGCGCCAGCAGTCAAGGGGACCCGGGCACAGATACGCAGTATTTT
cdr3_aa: CASSQGDPGTDTQYF